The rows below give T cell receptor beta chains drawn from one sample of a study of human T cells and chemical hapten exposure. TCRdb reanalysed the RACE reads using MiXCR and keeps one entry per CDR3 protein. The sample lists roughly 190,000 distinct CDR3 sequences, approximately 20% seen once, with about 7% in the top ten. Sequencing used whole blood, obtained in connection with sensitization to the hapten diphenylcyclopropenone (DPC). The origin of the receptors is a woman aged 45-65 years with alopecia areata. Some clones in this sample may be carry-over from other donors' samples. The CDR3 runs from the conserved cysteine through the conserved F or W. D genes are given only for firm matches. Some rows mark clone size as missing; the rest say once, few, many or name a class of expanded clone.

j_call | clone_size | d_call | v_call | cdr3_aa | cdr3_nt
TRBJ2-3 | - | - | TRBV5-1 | CASSIQGPDSTDTQYF | TGCGCCAGCAGCATCCAGGGCCCGGACAGCACAGATACGCAGTATTTT
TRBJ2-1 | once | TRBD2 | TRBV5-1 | CASSLPLSGTSPYNEQFF | TGCGCCAGCAGCTTGCCGCTTTCCGGGACTAGCCCCTACAATGAGCAGTTCTTC
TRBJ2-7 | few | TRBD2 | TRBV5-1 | CASSLDGLAANSYEQYF | TGCGCCAGCAGCTTGGACGGACTAGCAGCGAACTCCTACGAGCAGTACTTC
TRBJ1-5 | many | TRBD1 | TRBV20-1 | CSARATGIKNQPQHF | TGCAGTGCTCGGGCGACAGGGATTAAAAATCAGCCCCAGCATTTT
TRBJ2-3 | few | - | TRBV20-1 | CSASHGTPGTDTQYF | TGCAGTGCATCACACGGGACGCCCGGCACAGATACGCAGTATTTT
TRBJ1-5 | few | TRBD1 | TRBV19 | CASRQGGNSNQPQHF | TGTGCCAGTAGACAGGGGGGGAATAGCAATCAGCCCCAGCATTTT
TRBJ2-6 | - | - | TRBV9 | CASSPQGGSSGANVLTF | TGTGCCAGCAGCCCCCAGGGGGGTTCTTCTGGGGCCAACGTCCTGACTTTC
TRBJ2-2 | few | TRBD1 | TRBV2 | CASSRDSKTGELFF | TGTGCCAGCTCTCGGGACAGCAAAACCGGGGAGCTGTTTTTT
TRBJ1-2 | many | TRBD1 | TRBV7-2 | CASIPRGGYGYTF | TGTGCCAGCATTCCCCGAGGGGGCTACGGCTACACCTTC
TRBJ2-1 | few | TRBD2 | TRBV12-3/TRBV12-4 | CASSLGGKRGDEQFF | TGTGCCAGCAGTCTAGGTGGTAAGCGGGGGGATGAGCAGTTCTTC
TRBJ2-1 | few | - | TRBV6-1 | CASRSDLSYNEQFF | TGTGCCAGCAGATCGGACTTGTCCTACAATGAGCAGTTCTTC
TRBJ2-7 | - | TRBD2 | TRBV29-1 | CSGRTSGYEQYF | TGCAGCGGCAGGACTAGCGGCTACGAGCAGTACTTC
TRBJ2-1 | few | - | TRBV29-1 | CSVDSRLLGYNEQFF | TGCAGCGTTGACTCCCGATTACTAGGATACAATGAGCAGTTCTTC
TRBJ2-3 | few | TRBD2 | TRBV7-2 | CASSALPAGVPDTQYF | TGTGCCAGCAGCGCCTTACCAGCGGGAGTTCCAGATACGCAGTATTTT
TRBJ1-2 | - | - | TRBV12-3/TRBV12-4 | CASSLGSAGYGYTF | TGTGCCAGCAGTTTAGGGTCTGCAGGCTATGGCTACACCTTC
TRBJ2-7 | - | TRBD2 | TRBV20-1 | CSAGLAGVNEQYF | TGCAGTGCTGGACTAGCGGGAGTAAATGAGCAGTACTTC
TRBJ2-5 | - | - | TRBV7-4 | CASARTQETQYF | TGTGCCAGCGCTCGCACCCAAGAGACCCAGTACTTC
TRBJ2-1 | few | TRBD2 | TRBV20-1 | CSASWREGRDEQFF | TGCAGTGCGTCCTGGCGGGAGGGTCGTGATGAGCAGTTCTTC
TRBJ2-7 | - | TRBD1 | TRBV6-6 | CASTDSGTGFSYEQYF | TGTGCCAGCACCGATTCCGGGACAGGGTTCTCCTACGAGCAGTACTTC
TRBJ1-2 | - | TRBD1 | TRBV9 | CASSVEGAVYGYTF | TGTGCCAGCAGCGTAGAGGGGGCCGTCTATGGCTACACCTTC
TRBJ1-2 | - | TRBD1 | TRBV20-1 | CSALGDRGINGYTF | TGCAGTGCTTTAGGAGACAGGGGTATAAATGGCTACACCTTC
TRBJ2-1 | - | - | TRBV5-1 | CASSVYDEQFF | TGCGCCAGCAGCGTCTATGATGAGCAGTTCTTC
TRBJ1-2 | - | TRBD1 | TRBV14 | CASRRTGEILYGYTF | TGTGCCAGCAGGCGGACAGGGGAAATCCTCTATGGCTACACCTTC
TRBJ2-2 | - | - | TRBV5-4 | CASSRYRDAPGELFF | TGTGCCAGCAGCCGCTACAGGGATGCGCCCGGGGAGCTGTTTTTT
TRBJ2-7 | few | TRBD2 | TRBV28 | CASSFRLPSGNEQYF | TGTGCCAGCAGTTTCCGTCTTCCTAGCGGGAACGAGCAGTACTTC
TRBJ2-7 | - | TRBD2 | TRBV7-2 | CASSLVASGRSYEQYF | TGTGCCAGCAGCTTAGTGGCTAGCGGGAGGTCCTACGAGCAGTACTTC
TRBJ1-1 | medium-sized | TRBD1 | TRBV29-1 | CSVGKGANTEAFF | TGCAGCGTTGGGAAGGGGGCCAACACTGAAGCTTTCTTT
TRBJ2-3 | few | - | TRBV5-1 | CASTLQDTDTQYF | TGCGCCAGCACCCTTCAAGACACAGATACGCAGTATTTT
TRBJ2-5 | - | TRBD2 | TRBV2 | CATKSSGTETQYF | TGTGCCACGAAGTCTAGCGGGACGGAGACCCAGTACTTC
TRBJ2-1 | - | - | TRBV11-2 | CASSQGMDLAFF | TGTGCCAGCAGCCAGGGGATGGACTTAGCCTTCTTC
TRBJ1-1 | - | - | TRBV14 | CASSKNLGWEYTEAFF | TGTGCCAGCAGCAAAAACCTAGGGTGGGAGTACACTGAAGCTTTCTTT
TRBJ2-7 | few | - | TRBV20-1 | CSASNSPYEQYF | TGCAGTGCTAGTAATAGTCCCTACGAGCAGTACTTC
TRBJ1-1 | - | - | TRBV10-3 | CAISEATGLNTEAFF | TGTGCCATCAGTGAGGCCACAGGACTGAACACTGAAGCTTTCTTT
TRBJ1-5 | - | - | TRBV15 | CATNRVNLDERQQNQPQHF | TGTGCCACCAACAGAGTTAACCTAGACGAGAGACAGCAAAATCAGCCCCAGCATTTT
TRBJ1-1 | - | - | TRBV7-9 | CASSFEMNTEAFF | TGTGCCAGCAGCTTCGAGATGAACACTGAAGCTTTCTTT
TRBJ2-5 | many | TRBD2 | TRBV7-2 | CASSKTSGQETQYF | TGTGCCAGCAGCAAGACTAGCGGACAAGAGACCCAGTACTTC
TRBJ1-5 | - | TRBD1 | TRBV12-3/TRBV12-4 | CASRRDSRISNQPQHF | TGTGCCAGCAGGCGGGACAGCCGGATTAGCAATCAGCCCCAGCATTTT
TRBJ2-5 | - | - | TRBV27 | CASSLLPGARETQYF | TGTGCCAGCAGTCTGCTGCCGGGGGCAAGGGAGACCCAGTACTTC
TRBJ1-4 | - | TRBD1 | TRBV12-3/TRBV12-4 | CASSQQGVNEKLFF | TGTGCCAGCAGTCAACAGGGGGTTAATGAAAAACTGTTTTTT
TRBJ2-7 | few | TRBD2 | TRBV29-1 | CSVLLAGGSYEQYF | TGCAGCGTTTTACTAGCGGGAGGTTCCTACGAGCAGTACTTC
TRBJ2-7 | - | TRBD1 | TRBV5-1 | CASSLARGRGTGEQYF | TGCGCCAGCAGCTTGGCCAGGGGCAGGGGGACCGGCGAGCAGTACTTC
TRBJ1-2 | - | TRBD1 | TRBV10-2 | CASSTTGGYYGYTF | TGCGCCAGCAGTACGACAGGGGGGTACTATGGCTACACCTTC
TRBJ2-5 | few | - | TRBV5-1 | CASSRGDSRAVTQYF | TGCGCCAGCAGCAGGGGGGACTCCCGGGCGGTGACCCAGTACTTC
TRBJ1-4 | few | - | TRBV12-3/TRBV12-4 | CASSRLGGLNEKLFF | TGTGCCAGCAGCCGGTTAGGGGGGCTTAATGAAAAACTGTTTTTT
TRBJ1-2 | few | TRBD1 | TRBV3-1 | CASSQEIWTGKGYTF | TGTGCCAGCAGCCAAGAGATCTGGACAGGGAAGGGCTACACCTTC
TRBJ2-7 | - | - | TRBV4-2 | CASSPIGRGHEQYF | TGTGCCAGCAGCCCCATTGGCAGGGGCCACGAGCAGTACTTC
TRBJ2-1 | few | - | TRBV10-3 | CAISESVLRESHNEQFF | TGTGCCATCAGTGAAAGTGTCCTACGGGAGTCCCACAATGAGCAGTTCTTC
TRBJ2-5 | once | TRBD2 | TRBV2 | CASRVRGGYQETQYF | TGTGCCAGCAGAGTACGCGGGGGGTACCAAGAGACCCAGTACTTC
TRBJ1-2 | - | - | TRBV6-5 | CASSAGQLYGYTF | TGTGCCAGCAGTGCAGGGCAACTCTATGGCTACACCTTC
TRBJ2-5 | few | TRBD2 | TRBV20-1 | CSARAPSGQETQYF | TGCAGTGCTAGAGCCCCTAGCGGGCAAGAGACCCAGTACTTC
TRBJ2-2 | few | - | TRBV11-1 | CASSLRTANTGELFF | TGTGCCAGCAGCTTAAGGACCGCGAACACCGGGGAGCTGTTTTTT
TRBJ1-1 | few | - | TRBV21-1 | CASTLAADEGTEAFF | TGTGCCAGCACCTTGGCTGCGGATGAGGGCACTGAAGCTTTCTTT
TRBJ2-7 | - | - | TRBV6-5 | CASRQGLSYEQYF | TGTGCCAGTCGCCAGGGACTTTCCTACGAGCAGTACTTC
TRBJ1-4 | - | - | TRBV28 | CASSSGTLNEKLFF | TGTGCCAGCAGTTCCGGGACACTTAATGAAAAACTGTTTTTT
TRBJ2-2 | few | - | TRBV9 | CASSVAGVSTGELFF | TGTGCCAGCAGCGTAGCGGGAGTAAGCACCGGGGAGCTGTTTTTT